Below, one T cell receptor (beta chain) is given with its context. The source of the sample is a study of shared clonotypes between healthy human individuals. Study-level background: The study drew on two women and a few men aged 18 to 49 as donors.

CDR3 length: 16 amino acids. The germline CDR1 and CDR2 sequences are KGHSH and LQKENI. Trimming stripped 6 bases from V and 0 bases from J, with 14 bases between. TCRdb's copy holds only in-frame clones and misses some; the assay was immunoSEQ multiplex PCR. The data hold about 1.5 million clones, with roughly 97% observed a single time. The origin of this receptor is a man younger than 40 in good health. The V gene is TRBV18, the J gene TRBJ2-2; D uncertain. Sample: naive CD4+ T cells sorted from blood. Subset: CD45RA+ positively selected. CDR3 sequence (DNA): TGTGCCAGCTCCCCCCGAATGGCCTCGAACACCGGGGAGCTGTTTTTT. Translation gives CASSPRMASNTGELFF.